A single sample gave rise to the 14 T cell receptor beta chains below, sequenced in a study of blood T cell repertoires in COVID-19. The method was immunoSEQ multiplex PCR; TCRdb's version includes in-frame clones alone and lacks a portion of them. The table lists approximately 290,000 clones, over 75% of them singletons. Sequencing was performed on peripheral blood. The receptors come from a human donor with COVID-19, enrolled during active disease. The donor label of this sample is uncertain.

The V gene is TRBV5-1, the J gene TRBJ1-1, with D uncertain. Trimming took off 0 bases at V and 2 bases at J, with 17 bases between the two ends. Germline V gene data show CDR1 as SGHRS and CDR2 as YFSETQ. The CDR3 runs to 17 residues. For the CDR3, the DNA is TGCGCCAGCAGCTTGGTTTTTTCGAGCAATCTAAACACTGAAGCTTTCTTT. Translating it yields CASSLVFSSNLNTEAFF.

This clone was observed once. The V and J genes are TRBV12-5 and TRBJ2-2, with D perhaps matching TRBD1 (6 bases). Trimming removed 3 bases at V and 2 bases at J, with 13 bases between. CDR1 is LGHNT, CDR2 FRNRAP, per germline. The CDR3 sequence is 16 residues long. The CDR3 region is CASGLGRGYNTGELFF. The CDR3 region has the DNA TGTGCTAGTGGTTTAGGTAGGGGGTACAACACCGGGGAGCTGTTTTTT.

The V and J genes are TRBV19 and TRBJ1-1; a weak D match, TRBD1 (5 bases). V was clipped by 5 bases and J by 2 bases, with 9 bases between them. Germline-derived CDR1 and CDR2 are LNHDA and SQIVND (reference sequence). The CDR3 spans 13 residues. Here the CDR3 DNA reads TGTGCCAGTAGTCTCAGGGTTAACACTGAAGCTTTCTTT. As protein: CASSLRVNTEAFF.

This clone appeared a few times. The J gene is TRBJ1-2, the V gene TRBV11-1; 7 nucleotides match TRBD1. Trimming at V came to 4 bases and at J to 2 bases, leaving 7 bases not matched to a gene. This CDR3 has 15 residues. Germline V CDR1 and CDR2: SGHAT, FQDESV (reference sequence). The chain's CDR3 is CASSSRQGWNYGYTF. The CDR3 DNA follows: TGTGCCAGCAGCTCTAGACAGGGCTGGAACTATGGCTACACCTTC. The variable domain in full, completed from reference TRBV11-1 and TRBJ1-2, reads EAEVAQSPRYKITEKSQAVAFWCDPISGHATLYWYRQILGQGPELLVQFQDESVVDDSQLPKDRFSAERLKGVDSTLKIQPAELGDSAMYLCASSSRQGWNYGYTFGSGTRLTVV.

The chain has TRBV5-4 and TRBJ1-4; 8 bases fit TRBD1. The length of the CDR3 is 18 residues. The ends lost 2 bases at V and 3 bases at J; junction bases unmatched: 12. The V gene's germline CDR1 is SGHNT and CDR2 YYREEE (reference sequence). The CDR3 sequence: CASSLNPGGALPNEKLFF. The CDR3 DNA reads TGTGCCAGCAGCTTAAACCCAGGGGGCGCTTTACCTAATGAAAAACTGTTTTTT.

CDR3 sequence: CASGGDVSNQPQHF. For the CDR3, the DNA is TGTGCCAGCGGGGGGGACGTTAGCAATCAGCCCCAGCATTTT. The V gene is TRBV2, the J gene TRBJ1-5; possible D gene TRBD1, 5 bases. Between the trimmed V and J ends, which lost 8 bases and 0 bases, there was a span of 11 bases. This CDR3 comprises 14 residues. The V gene's germline CDR1 is SNHLY and CDR2 FYNNEI. Full variable domain (remainder filled in from reference TRBV2 and TRBJ1-5): EPEVTQTPSHQVTQMGQEVILRCVPISNHLYFYWYRQILGQKVEFLVSFYNNEISEKSEIFDDQFSVERPDGSNFTLKIRSTKLEDSAMYFCASGGDVSNQPQHFGDGTRLSIL.

The gene calls are TRBV19 and TRBJ2-1; D gene unclear. There are 17 residues in the CDR3. Germline V lookup: CDR1 LNHDA, CDR2 SQIVND (reference sequence). Trimming pared 3 bases from V and 10 bases from J, leaving 25 bases between. This CDR3 is CASSMRPELLPSGEQFF. CDR3 nucleotide sequence: TGTGCCAGTAGTATGCGCCCAGAGTTACTCCCATCCGGGGAGCAGTTCTTC.

The chain links TRBV11-2 to TRBJ2-6, with a weak D call TRBD1 (6 bases). The CDR3 length is 16 residues. With 5 bases removed from V and 2 bases from J, the gap between germline ends came to 13 bases. The V gene's germline CDR1 is SGHAT and CDR2 FQNNGV. The DNA for the CDR3 is TGTGCCAGCAGCCAGTACACAGGGACTGGGGCCAACGTCCTGACTTTC. It translates to CASSQYTGTGANVLTF.

The gene calls are TRBV4-3 and TRBJ1-4; tentative D call: TRBD1 (5 bases). The CDR3 runs to 16 residues. Between the trimmed V and J ends, which lost 0 bases and 8 bases, there was a span of 16 bases. Germline CDR1 LGHNA, CDR2 YSLEER. Written as DNA, the CDR3 is TGCGCCAGCAGCCAAGATCAGGGAGGGAGTAGAGAAAAACTGTTTTTT. Translation: CASSQDQGGSREKLFF.

The chain links TRBV30 to TRBJ1-4, with a weak D call TRBD1 (5 bases). Per germline, CDR1 GTSNPN and CDR2 SVGIG (reference sequence). The CDR3 extends over 15 amino acids. V was shortened by 1 base and J by 6 bases, with 15 bases between the two germline ends. CDR3 protein: CAWSARGGWYEKLFF. CDR3 DNA: TGTGCCTGGAGTGCTCGGGGGGGGTGGTATGAAAAACTGTTTTTT.

J is TRBJ1-1 and V is TRBV14; no definite D call. CDR3 length: 12 residues. V was pared by 0 bases and J by 6 bases, with 5 bases between. Germline V CDR1 and CDR2: SGHDN, FVKESK. This CDR3 is CASSQDPAEAFF. Here the CDR3 DNA reads TGTGCCAGCAGCCAAGATCCCGCTGAAGCTTTCTTT.

The J gene is TRBJ2-5, the V gene TRBV7-9; 7 nucleotides agree with TRBD2. Germline values: CDR1 SEHNR, CDR2 FQNEAQ (reference sequence). The V gene end was trimmed by 7 bases and the J gene end by 5 bases; junction bases not matched to a gene: 13. The CDR3 has 15 amino acids. CDR3 sequence: CASNGLAGESETQYF. In DNA, the CDR3 is TGTGCCAGCAATGGGTTGGCGGGAGAATCGGAGACCCAGTACTTC.

The J gene is TRBJ2-7, the V gene TRBV4-3, with 10 nucleotides matching TRBD2. The junction had 14 bases not matched to a gene; V was cut back by 4 bases and J by 2 bases. The CDR3 contains 18 residues. CDR1 LGHNA and CDR2 YSLEER come from the germline V gene. The CDR3 DNA reads TGCGCCAGCAGCCTACATGCTAGCGGGAGAAGGACCCCCTACGAGCAGTACTTC. Protein sequence: CASSLHASGRRTPYEQYF.

J is TRBJ1-1 and V is TRBV7-3; TRBD1 aligns across 11 bases. Per germline, CDR1 SGHTA and CDR2 FQGTGA. The CDR3 extends over 15 amino acids. The V segment lost 5 bases and the J segment 4 bases; nucleotides outside the gene matches: 6. The CDR3 sequence: CASSGQGAGSTEAFF. CDR3 DNA: TGTGCCAGCAGCGGACAGGGGGCAGGTAGCACTGAAGCTTTCTTT.